Shown below are 31 T cell receptor beta chains from a single sample sequenced in a study of lung T cells in sarcoidosis with Löfgren's syndrome. Via MiXCR, TCRdb re-called the reads, giving one row per CDR3 protein. The data show fewer than 25,000 distinct CDR3 sequences, with approximately 22% seen just once and roughly 0.7% held by the top ten. Material for sequencing was CD4+ T cells from bronchoalveolar lavage. These receptors originate from a human donor with sarcoidosis (Löfgren's syndrome or another form), or a control subject (not recorded which).

This clonotype was seen a single time. This may arise from a read error, as a much more abundant clone is one base away. The chain is built from TRBV7-2 and TRBJ1-3; D is perhaps TRBD1 (5 bases). The CDR3 has 17 amino acids. The V and J ends lost 2 bases and 3 bases respectively, with 17 bases between them. The germline V gene has CDR1 SGHTA and CDR2 FQGNSA. The CDR3: CASSLYTQGRGGNTIYF. The CDR3 region has the DNA TGTGCCAGCAGCTTATACACGCAAGGAAGGGGTGGAAACACCATATATTTT.

A note on this clonotype: This may come from a read error, since a much larger clone is one base off. The rearrangement uses TRBV7-2 and TRBJ2-5; D is ambiguous. Trimming pared 5 bases from V and 6 bases from J, leaving 13 bases between. Germline lookup yields CDR1 SGHTA and CDR2 FQGNSA. This CDR3 has 13 residues. Written as DNA, the CDR3 is TGTGCCAGCAGCCCCGGGTTTATGAAGACCCAGTACTTC. Amino acid sequence: CASSPGFMKTQYF.

The chain employs TRBV29-1 and TRBJ2-5; TRBD2 matches at 8 bases. Germline CDR1 is SQVTM and CDR2 is ANQGSEA. J lost 5 bases, V lost 8 bases, and 7 bases had no gene match. The CDR3 totals 12 residues. The CDR3 loop reads CSIRTSRETQYF. DNA for the CDR3: TGCAGCATTCGGACTAGCCGGGAGACCCAGTACTTC.

This chain uses TRBV5-1 with TRBJ2-7, with 11 positions matching TRBD2. Trimming removed 7 bases from V and 2 bases from J; junction bases left unmatched: 5. This CDR3 is 14 amino acids long. The germline gives CDR1 SGHRS, CDR2 YFSETQ. CDR3 residues: CASGKLAGAYEQYF. The CDR3 coding sequence is TGCGCCAGCGGTAAACTAGCGGGGGCCTACGAGCAGTACTTC.

This clonotype was detected a few times. J is TRBJ2-7 and V is TRBV11-2, with 7 nucleotides matching TRBD1. The CDR3 consists of 14 residues. CDR1 is SGHAT and CDR2 is FQNNGV in the germline V gene. The J segment lost 2 bases and the V segment lost 1 base, leaving 2 bases of the junction unmatched. The CDR3 loop reads CASSLGTGTYEQYF. The CDR3 DNA reads TGTGCCAGCAGCTTAGGGACAGGAACCTACGAGCAGTACTTC.

With regard to this clonotype: Being one base from a much bigger clone, this may be a read error. The chain links TRBV5-4 to TRBJ2-3; D is undetermined. The J call may be wrong; the DNA end is better matched by TRBJ1-5. CDR1 and CDR2 (germline): SGHNT, YYREEE (reference sequence). This CDR3 is 15 amino acids long. CDR3 in amino acids: CASRGGGSYTDTQHF. The CDR3 nucleotides are TGTGCCAGCAGGGGTGGAGGATCCTACACAGATACGCAGCATTTT.

This clonotype came up a few times. This rearrangement joins TRBV6-1 to TRBJ1-2; weak D call: TRBD1 (6 bases). V was pared by 2 bases and J by 4 bases, with 8 bases between. CDR3 length: 13 amino acids. The germline V gene has CDR1 MNHNS and CDR2 SASEGT. The chain's CDR3 is CASSETGIYGYTF. The CDR3 DNA reads as TGTGCCAGCAGTGAAACAGGGATCTATGGCTACACCTTC.

This clonotype was counted at least ten times. The chain is built from TRBV7-2 and TRBJ2-5; D assignment may be TRBD1 or TRBD2 (5 bases each). Germline V gives CDR1 SGHTA, CDR2 FQGNSA. The V end lost 2 bases, the J end lost 4 bases, and 11 bases lay between the germline ends. The length of the CDR3 is 14 residues. DNA of the CDR3: TGTGCCAGCAGCTTATATGGGGGTCCAGAGACCCAGTACTTC. Amino acids: CASSLYGGPETQYF.

On this clonotype: This may be a read error, as it is one base from a much larger clone. The V gene is TRBV4-1, the J gene TRBJ2-1; 7 nucleotides line up with TRBD1. Looked up from germline, CDR1 is MGHRA and CDR2 is YSYEKL. The CDR3 has 14 residues. CDR3 coding DNA: TGCGCCAGCGGCCAAGTGACAGGGTTAAATGAGCAGTTCTTC. It encodes CASGQVTGLNEQFF.

There are a few counts of this clonotype. The rearrangement links TRBV5-5 to TRBJ2-7, with 10 bases fitting TRBD2. This CDR3 contains 16 residues. V trimming: 4 bases; J trimming: 1 base; junction bases outside the gene matches: 8. Germline V lookup: CDR1 SGHKS, CDR2 YYEKEE (reference sequence). In nucleotides, the CDR3 is TGTGCCAGCAGCCCCGGGACTAGCGCGATTTCCTACGAGCAGTACTTC. Protein: CASSPGTSAISYEQYF.

Notes on this clonotype: A read error may explain this, as a much larger clone is one base away. V usage is TRBV4-1 and J usage is TRBJ2-3; 10 nucleotides match TRBD2. The CDR3 runs 19 residues. CDR1 is MGHRA and CDR2 is YSYEKL in the germline V gene. V trimming: 1 base; J trimming: 5 bases; junction bases outside the gene matches: 15. The CDR3 coding sequence is TGCGCCAGCAGCCAAGGGTTTGGGACTAGCGTGAGGGCTCGAGATACGCAGTATTTT. Its protein is CASSQGFGTSVRARDTQYF.

To note about this clonotype: A clone one base away is much larger, so this may be a read error. V gene TRBV20-1 combines with J gene TRBJ2-1; D gene unclear. Per germline, CDR1 DFQATT and CDR2 SNEGSKA (reference sequence). This CDR3 has 13 residues. CDR3 protein: CGASSDPYNEQFF. The DNA for the CDR3 is TGCGGTGCTAGTTCCGACCCGTACAATGAGCAGTTCTTC.

In its sample, this clonotype was seen many times. The genes are TRBV5-4 and TRBJ2-1; either TRBD1 or TRBD2 may fit D (5 bases each). The germline gives CDR1 SGHNT, CDR2 YYREEE (reference sequence). The CDR3 has 11 amino acids. V was pared by 4 bases and J by 9 bases, with 8 bases between. The CDR3 here is CASSPGTEQFF. The CDR3 bases are TGTGCCAGCAGCCCCGGGACTGAGCAGTTCTTC.

This clonotype was counted at least ten times. The chain recombines TRBV7-2 with TRBJ2-7, with 11 positions matching TRBD2. V lost 3 bases, J lost 3 bases, and 1 base stayed unmatched. The CDR3 length is 14 residues. Germline CDR1 and CDR2: SGHTA and FQGNSA. CDR3 region: CASSFSGGDYEQYF. The CDR3 nucleotides are TGTGCCAGCAGCTTTAGCGGGGGGGACTACGAGCAGTACTTC.

This clonotype was counted at least ten times. This rearrangement joins TRBV7-2 to TRBJ2-1; 10 bases map to TRBD2. This CDR3 is built from 15 residues. Germline values: CDR1 SGHTA, CDR2 FQGNSA. The V gene end was trimmed by 2 bases and the J gene end by 8 bases; junction bases not matched to a gene: 6. This CDR3 reads CASSLRSGREDEQFF. The CDR3 DNA is TGTGCCAGCAGCTTAAGAAGCGGGAGGGAGGATGAGCAGTTCTTC.

This clonotype was seen at least ten times. This chain joins TRBV7-2 and TRBJ1-4; no firm D call. CDR3 length: 13 residues. In germline, CDR1 is SGHTA, CDR2 FQGNSA. Trimming removed 3 bases from V and 4 bases from J, with 6 bases in between. The CDR3 loop reads CASSLGSNEKLFF. The CDR3 coding sequence is TGTGCCAGCAGCTTGGGGAGTAATGAAAAACTGTTTTTT.

Sample share makes this clonotype medium-sized. The chain joins TRBV6-1 to TRBJ2-7, with unresolved D. Trimming pared 7 bases from V and 4 bases from J, leaving 14 bases between. CDR3 length equals 13 residues. Germline assignment: CDR1 MNHNS and CDR2 SASEGT. In DNA form, the CDR3 reads TGTGCCAGCAATGGCAGGAGTGGGTACGAGCAGTACTTC. Protein: CASNGRSGYEQYF.

The table lists this clonotype with many counts. The chain links TRBV10-2 to TRBJ1-6, with 7 nucleotides matching TRBD1. Germline CDR1 reads WSHSY; CDR2 reads SAAADI. V was clipped by 6 bases and J by 0 bases; unmatched bases: 11. The CDR3 contains 18 residues. The CDR3 sequence: CASRKGAGPSSYNSPLHF. The CDR3 nucleotides are TGCGCCAGCAGGAAGGGGGCAGGACCGAGCTCCTATAATTCACCCCTCCACTTT.

This clonotype was seen just once. The junction and the germline gene differ at one end; a read error may be behind it. The V and J genes are TRBV7-6 and TRBJ2-7, with TRBD1 matching 8 bases. The CDR3 covers 15 residues. The V gene's germline CDR1 is SGHVS and CDR2 FNYEAQ. The CDR3 is CASSLGPGTGHEQYF. CDR3 coding DNA: TGTGCTAGCAGTTTAGGTCCCGGGACAGGACACGAGCAGTACTTC. The whole variable domain, remainder taken from reference TRBV7-6 and TRBJ2-7, is GAGVSQSPRYKVTKRGQDVALRCDPISGHVSLYWYRQALGQGPEFLTYFNYEAQQDKSGLPNDRFSAERPEGSISTLTIQRTEQRDSAMYRCASSLGPGTGHEQYFGPGTRLTVT.

On this clonotype itself: An end of the junction does not agree with germline; a read error may underlie this. The chain couples TRBV20-1 to TRBJ2-3, with TRBD1 identical over 10 bases. Germline V gene lookup returns CDR1 DFQATT and CDR2 SNEGSKA (reference sequence). This CDR3 comprises 15 residues. The CDR3 DNA reads as TGCAGTGCTAGGCGACAGGGGGCTAGCACAGGTACGCAGTATTTT. It yields the protein CSARRQGASTGTQYF.

On this clonotype: A much larger clone lies a single base off, so this may be a read error. It is likely a read error, because the conserved phenylalanine at the end of the CDR3 is missing. The gene calls are TRBV4-2 and TRBJ1-1; D is unresolved. This CDR3 spans 13 amino acids. V lost 0 bases to trimming and J lost 0 bases, with 2 bases between them. The V gene's germline CDR1 is LGHNA and CDR2 YNFKEQ. The CDR3 reads CASSQEMNTEAFS. The CDR3 DNA is TGTGCCAGCAGCCAAGAAATGAACACTGAAGCTTTCTCT.

The chain joins TRBV5-1 to TRBJ2-5; 10 bases agree with TRBD1. The germline V gene encodes CDR1 SGHRS and CDR2 YFSETQ. CDR3 length: 14 amino acids. Trimming cost V 4 bases and J 5 bases; bases outside gene matches: 5. CDR3 in DNA: TGCGCCAGCAGCGACGACAGGGGGCTGGAGACCCAGTACTTC. Translated, it gives CASSDDRGLETQYF.

This clonotype rates as medium-sized. The V gene is TRBV27, the J gene TRBJ2-3, with D unclear. The CDR3 has 11 amino acids. Germline CDR1 and CDR2: MNHEY and SMNVEV (reference sequence). The V gene lost 3 bases and the J gene lost 4 bases, with 2 bases spanning the gap. The CDR3 nucleotides read TGTGCCAGCAGTTTGGCAGATACGCAGTATTTT. It yields the protein CASSLADTQYF.

Note on this clonotype: Possible read error: a much larger clone is one base away. The chain couples TRBV7-6 to TRBJ2-7, with D perhaps matching TRBD2 (5 bases). The CDR3 is 16 residues long. Germline CDR1 reads SGHVS; CDR2 reads FNYEAQ. The CDR3 DNA is TGTGCCAGCAGCTTAGGTTCTGCACTAGAAAGCTACGAGCAGCACTTC. It translates to CASSLGSALESYEQHF.

The sample holds many counts of this clonotype. The chain's CDR3 is CASSQARQGLNYGYTF. CDR3 nucleotide sequence: TGCGCCAGCAGCCAAGCTCGACAGGGCCTAAACTATGGCTACACCTTC. The chain couples TRBV4-3 to TRBJ1-2; 7 bases line up with TRBD1. The CDR3 consists of 16 residues. The germline CDR1 and CDR2 sequences are LGHNA and YSLEER. V lost 1 base to trimming and J lost 2 bases; unmatched junction nucleotides: 7.

This clonotype showed up just a few times. The chain carries TRBV4-3 and TRBJ2-3; 8 nucleotides align to TRBD2. The ends lost 4 bases at V and 3 bases at J; junction bases unmatched: 6. Germline assignment: CDR1 LGHNA and CDR2 YSLEER. The CDR3 sequence is 15 residues long. The CDR3, as DNA: TGCGCCAGCAGCCCAGCGGGAGTGAAAACAGATACGCAGTATTTT. Residues: CASSPAGVKTDTQYF.

With respect to this clonotype: At one of its ends the junction is not consistent with the germline gene, which may arise from a read error. The J gene is TRBJ2-1, the V gene TRBV24-1; 9 bases agree with TRBD2. This CDR3 spans 16 amino acids. CDR1 and CDR2 from the germline V gene are KGHDR and SFDVKD. CDR3 sequence reads: CAASDLASGKLYEQSF. The CDR3 DNA is TGTGCCGCCAGTGATTTGGCTAGCGGGAAACTCTATGAGCAGTCCTTC.

This clonotype is deemed medium-sized. The chain is built from TRBV6-2 or TRBV6-3 and TRBJ2-1, with 7 bases lining up with TRBD2. Per germline, CDR1 MNHEY and CDR2 SVGEGT. V was pared by 2 bases and J by 9 bases, with 19 bases of the junction left unmatched. The CDR3 runs 18 residues. This CDR3 reads CASSYPLPGGEWHGEQFF. The CDR3 nucleotides read TGTGCCAGCAGTTACCCCCTCCCGGGGGGAGAATGGCATGGTGAGCAGTTCTTC.

This clonotype was seen at least ten times. This rearrangement joins TRBV7-2 to TRBJ2-3, with TRBD2 matching 8 bases. V was clipped by 4 bases and J by 1 base; unmatched bases: 7. The CDR3 length is 16 residues. CDR1 and CDR2 (germline): SGHTA, FQGNSA. The DNA of the CDR3 is TGTGCCAGCAGCTACTCCAGTAGCGGGGGCACAGATACGCAGTATTTT. This codes for CASSYSSSGGTDTQYF.

This clonotype was counted between two and nine times. The DNA for the CDR3 is TGTGCCAGCAGCCTCCAGGTTTCAGGAGATACGCAGTATTTT. Translation gives CASSLQVSGDTQYF. The chain recombines TRBV11-2 with TRBJ2-3; no definite D call. Germline V gene lookup returns CDR1 SGHAT and CDR2 FQNNGV. Trimming removed 5 bases from V and 5 bases from J, with 14 bases in between. CDR3 length: 14 amino acids.

This chain uses TRBV19 with TRBJ2-1; 14 bases fit TRBD2. The CDR3 loop spans 17 amino acids. Germline V CDR1 and CDR2: LNHDA, SQIVND (reference sequence). J gave up 7 bases and V 5 bases, and 10 bases lay outside the gene matches. This chain's CDR3 is CASSFRSGTSGRNEQFF. The CDR3 region has the DNA TGTGCCAGTAGTTTCCGGTCCGGGACTAGCGGGAGAAATGAGCAGTTCTTC.